This T cell receptor (beta chain) stems from a study of T cell changes during pregnancy in multiple sclerosis. Clones were sequenced by immunoSEQ multiplex PCR, and TCRdb holds only the in-frame ones, with some missing. The sample records about 79,000 clones, 75% to 95% being singletons. Sequences were derived from CD4+ T cells from peripheral blood mononuclear cells, sampled in the second trimester of pregnancy. This TCR derives from a female donor with multiple sclerosis, enrolled in a pregnancy study.

This CDR3 reads CASSFSGIGTVLKHYEQYF. The CDR3 region has the DNA TGTGCCAGCAGCTTCTCGGGCATTGGGACAGTACTAAAGCACTACGAGCAGTACTTC. V and J are TRBV5-6 and TRBJ2-7, with 7 positions matching TRBD1. The CDR3 spans 19 residues. Per germline, CDR1 SGHDT and CDR2 YYEEEE. With V trimmed by 2 bases and J by 3 bases, 20 bases remained unmatched.